This TCR beta chain was sequenced in a study of control samples from healthy donors and cancer patients. Germline values: CDR1 LGHNT, CDR2 FRNRAP. V gave up 3 bases and J gave up 2 bases; unmatched junction bases: 10. The CDR3 consists of 17 residues. Only in-frame clones appear in the TCRdb table, and some are missing; sequencing was by immunoSEQ multiplex PCR. Of 100,000 or so clones listed, around 89% were seen once; the top ten hold 7.5% to 10%. The chain joins TRBV12-5 to TRBJ2-7; 10 bases fit TRBD2. The TCR was taken from a man aged 30 to 45 in good health. Sample: blood. CDR3 region: CASGFTRRTSGAYEQYF. The DNA for the CDR3 is TGTGCTAGTGGTTTCACACGAAGGACTAGCGGAGCCTACGAGCAGTACTTC.